The 5 T cell receptor beta chains below come from one sample, sequenced in a study of shared clonotypes between healthy human individuals. The table came from immunoSEQ multiplex PCR; TCRdb's copy has only in-frame clones and leaves some out. Among roughly 2,500,000 clones listed, roughly 93% were seen once. The sequencing sample was made of naive CD4+ T cells from PBMCs. Subset meaning: CD45RA+ positively selected. Every receptor here comes from a man between 18 and 35 years old in good health. Some clones in this sample may be carry-over from other donors' samples.

The genes are TRBV7-6 and TRBJ2-5; 11 bases align to TRBD2. Losses at the gene ends were 3 bases for V and 2 bases for J; bases not matched to a gene: 5. This CDR3 comprises 16 residues. Germline assignment: CDR1 SGHVS and CDR2 FNYEAQ. The DNA of the CDR3 is TGTGCCAGCAGCTTTGGACTAGCGGGCTCTCAAGAGACCCAGTACTTC. Translation: CASSFGLAGSQETQYF.

CDR3 loop: CASREGRRSQPQHF. CDR3 nucleotide sequence: TGTGCCAGTCGAGAGGGGAGGCGGAGCCAGCCCCAGCATTTT. The chain is built from TRBV19 and TRBJ1-5, with TRBD1 as a possible D gene (5 bases). Deletions cut 8 bases from V and 7 bases from J, with 18 bases between. This CDR3 comprises 14 residues. Looked up from germline, CDR1 is LNHDA and CDR2 is SQIVND (reference sequence).

The rearrangement uses TRBV5-1 and TRBJ1-1; a weak D match, TRBD1 (6 bases). Deletions cut 4 bases from V and 4 bases from J, with 20 bases between. CDR1 is SGHRS and CDR2 is YFSETQ in the germline V gene. This CDR3 region has 16 residues. The CDR3 here is CASSLDSSLRGTEAFF. CDR3 nucleotides: TGCGCCAGCAGCCTGGACAGTTCATTACGGGGCACTGAAGCTTTCTTT.

CDR3 in amino acids: CATSRDPGTTISTDTQYF. The CDR3 coding sequence is TGTGCCACCAGCAGAGATCCCGGGACAACAATAAGCACAGATACGCAGTATTTT. V gene TRBV15 combines with J gene TRBJ2-3, with D tentatively TRBD1 (6 bases). V was shortened by 0 bases and J by 0 bases, with 16 bases between the two germline ends. CDR1 and CDR2 (germline): LNHNV, YYDKDF (reference sequence). The CDR3 loop spans 18 amino acids.

V usage is TRBV5-5 and J usage is TRBJ2-7; D is unclear. Trimming left V 2 bases short and J 2 bases short, with 8 bases between. The CDR3 loop spans 13 amino acids. Germline values: CDR1 SGHKS, CDR2 YYEKEE (reference sequence). The CDR3 DNA reads TGTGCCAGCAGCTTTACCGGTCCCTACGAGCAGTACTTC. Protein sequence: CASSFTGPYEQYF.